This T cell receptor (beta chain) was identified in a study of T cell responses to AZD1222 COVID-19 vaccine. Points from the study as a whole: Baseline antibody screening turned up just a handful of seropositive AZD1222 recipients.

TCRdb's table, derived via immunoSEQ multiplex PCR, lists solely in-frame clones and lacks some. This table has 150,000 to 160,000 clones, about nine tenths appearing once. Germline CDR1 reads SGHRS; CDR2 reads YFSETQ. The CDR3 has 15 amino acids. Losses at the gene ends were 2 bases for V and 10 bases for J; bases not matched to a gene: 8. In regard to this clone: Its antigen is still unknown.

This rearrangement joins TRBV5-1 to TRBJ2-1; 11 bases match TRBD2. The sample consisted of peripheral blood, taken 28 days after the second AZD1222 dose. The clonotype comes from an adult who received the AZD1222 COVID-19 vaccine. The CDR3 reads CASSFSGTSGTEQFF. For the CDR3, the DNA is TGCGCCAGCAGCTTTTCCGGGACTAGCGGTACCGAGCAGTTCTTC.